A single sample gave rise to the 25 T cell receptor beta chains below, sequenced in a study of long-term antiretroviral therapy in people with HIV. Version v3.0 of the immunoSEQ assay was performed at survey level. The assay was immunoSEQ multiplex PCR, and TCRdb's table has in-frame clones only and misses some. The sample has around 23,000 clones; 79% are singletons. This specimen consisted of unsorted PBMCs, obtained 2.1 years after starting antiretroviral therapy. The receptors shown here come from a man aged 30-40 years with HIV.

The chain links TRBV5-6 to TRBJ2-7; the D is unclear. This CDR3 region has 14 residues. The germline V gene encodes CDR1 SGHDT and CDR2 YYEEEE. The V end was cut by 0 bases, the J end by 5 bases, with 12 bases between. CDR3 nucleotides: TGTGCCAGCAGCTTGGCGGGCTCGGCGGACGAGCAGTACTTC. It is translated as CASSLAGSADEQYF.

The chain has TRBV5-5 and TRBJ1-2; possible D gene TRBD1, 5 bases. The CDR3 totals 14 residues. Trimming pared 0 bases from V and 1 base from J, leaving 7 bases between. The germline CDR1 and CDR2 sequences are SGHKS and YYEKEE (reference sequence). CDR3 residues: CASSLVQGNYGYTF. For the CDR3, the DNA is TGTGCCAGCAGCTTGGTTCAGGGTAACTATGGCTACACCTTC.

This chain's CDR3 is CATSRDPGTALGELFF. The DNA for the CDR3 is TGTGCCACCAGCAGAGACCCCGGGACAGCGCTTGGGGAGCTGTTTTTT. The chain employs TRBV15 and TRBJ2-2, with 7 bases that match TRBD1. Germline CDR1 reads LNHNV; CDR2 reads YYDKDF (reference sequence). V trimming: 0 bases; J trimming: 8 bases; junction bases outside the gene matches: 9. The CDR3 extends over 16 amino acids. The variable domain in full, completed from reference TRBV15 and TRBJ2-2, reads DAMVIQNPRYQVTQFGKPVTLSCSQTLNHNVMYWYQQKSSQAPKLLFHYYDKDFNNEADTPDNFQSRRPNTSFCFLDIRSPGLGDTAMYLCATSRDPGTALGELFFGEGSRLTVL.

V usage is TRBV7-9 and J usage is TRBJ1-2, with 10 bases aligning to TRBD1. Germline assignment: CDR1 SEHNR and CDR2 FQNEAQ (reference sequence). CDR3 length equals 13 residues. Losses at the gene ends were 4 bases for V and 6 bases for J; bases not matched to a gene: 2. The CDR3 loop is CASSYGTGDGYTF. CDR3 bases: TGTGCCAGCAGCTACGGGACAGGGGATGGCTACACCTTC.

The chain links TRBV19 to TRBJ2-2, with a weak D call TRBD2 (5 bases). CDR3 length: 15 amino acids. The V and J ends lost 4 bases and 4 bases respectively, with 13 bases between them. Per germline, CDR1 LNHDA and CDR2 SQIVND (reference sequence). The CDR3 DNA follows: TGTGCCAGTAGTACGGGGTCAGGAGCCACCGGGGAGCTGTTTTTT. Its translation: CASSTGSGATGELFF.

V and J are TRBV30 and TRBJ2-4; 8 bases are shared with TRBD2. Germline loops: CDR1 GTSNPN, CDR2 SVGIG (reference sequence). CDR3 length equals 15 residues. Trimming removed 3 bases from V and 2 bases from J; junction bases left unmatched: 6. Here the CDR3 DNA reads TGTGCCTGGAGGCTCGGGGGGGCGTCCAAAAACATTCAGTACTTC. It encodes CAWRLGGASKNIQYF.

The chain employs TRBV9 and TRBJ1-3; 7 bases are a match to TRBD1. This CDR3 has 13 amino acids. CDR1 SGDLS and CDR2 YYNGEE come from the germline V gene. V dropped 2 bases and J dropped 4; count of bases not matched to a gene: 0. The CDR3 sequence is CASSVDRGNTIYF. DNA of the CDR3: TGTGCCAGCAGCGTGGACAGGGGAAACACCATATATTTT. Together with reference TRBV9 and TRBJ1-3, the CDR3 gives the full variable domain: DSGVTQTPKHLITATGQRVTLRCSPRSGDLSVYWYQQSLDQGLQFLIQYYNGEERAKGNILERFSAQQFPDLHSELNLSSLELGDSALYFCASSVDRGNTIYFGEGSWLTVV.

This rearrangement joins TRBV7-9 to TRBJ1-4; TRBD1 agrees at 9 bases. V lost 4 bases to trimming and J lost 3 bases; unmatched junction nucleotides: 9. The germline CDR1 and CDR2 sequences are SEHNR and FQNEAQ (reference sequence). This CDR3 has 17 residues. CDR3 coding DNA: TGTGCCAGCAGCTCGGACAGGGGTGGTAGGGCTAATGAAAAACTGTTTTTT. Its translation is CASSSDRGGRANEKLFF.

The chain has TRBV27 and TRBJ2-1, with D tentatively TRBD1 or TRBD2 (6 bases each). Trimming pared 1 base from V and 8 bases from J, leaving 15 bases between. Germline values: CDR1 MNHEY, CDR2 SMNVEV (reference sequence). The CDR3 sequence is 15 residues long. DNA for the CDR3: TGTGCCAGCAGTTTATTACGGGGGCGCGGGGATGAGCAGTTCTTC. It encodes CASSLLRGRGDEQFF.

The CDR3 nucleotides read TGTGCCAGCAGTGAAGCGTGGGGATCGTCTGGAAACACCATATATTTT. Translating it yields CASSEAWGSSGNTIYF. This chain uses TRBV6-1 with TRBJ1-3; no clear D. The CDR3 has 16 amino acids. In germline, CDR1 is MNHNS, CDR2 SASEGT. Deletions cut 0 bases from V and 1 base from J, with 10 bases between.

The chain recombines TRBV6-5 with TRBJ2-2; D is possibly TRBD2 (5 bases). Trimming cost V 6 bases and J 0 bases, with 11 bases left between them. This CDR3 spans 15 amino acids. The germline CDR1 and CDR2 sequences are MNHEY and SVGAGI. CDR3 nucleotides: TGTGCCAGCAGAGCGGCCATCGCGAACACCGGGGAGCTGTTTTTT. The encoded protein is CASRAAIANTGELFF.

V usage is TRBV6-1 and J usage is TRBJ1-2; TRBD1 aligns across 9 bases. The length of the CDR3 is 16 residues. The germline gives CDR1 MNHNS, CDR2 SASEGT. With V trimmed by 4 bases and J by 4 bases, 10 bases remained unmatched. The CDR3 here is CASSGEQGALGYGYTF. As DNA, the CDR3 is TGTGCCAGCAGTGGAGAACAGGGGGCCTTGGGCTATGGCTACACCTTC.

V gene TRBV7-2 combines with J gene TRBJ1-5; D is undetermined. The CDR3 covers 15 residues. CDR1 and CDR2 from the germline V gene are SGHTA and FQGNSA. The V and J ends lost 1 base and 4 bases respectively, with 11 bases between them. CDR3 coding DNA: TGTGCCAGCAGCTTAGGTGCCGGTTATAATCAGCCCCAGCATTTT. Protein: CASSLGAGYNQPQHF.

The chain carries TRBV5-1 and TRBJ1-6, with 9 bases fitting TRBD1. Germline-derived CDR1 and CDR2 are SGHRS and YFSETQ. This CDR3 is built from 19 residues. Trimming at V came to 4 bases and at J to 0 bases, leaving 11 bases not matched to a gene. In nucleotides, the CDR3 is TGCGCCAGCAGCGACGGACAGGGGAGGTTGAGCTCCTATAATTCACCCCTCCACTTT. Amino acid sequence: CASSDGQGRLSSYNSPLHF.

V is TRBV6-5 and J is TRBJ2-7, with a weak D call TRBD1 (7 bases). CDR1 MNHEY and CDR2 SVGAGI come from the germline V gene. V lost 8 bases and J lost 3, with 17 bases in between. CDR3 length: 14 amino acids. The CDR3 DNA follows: TGTGCCAGCTCGGAGGGGGCAGACCTCTACGAGCAGTACTTC. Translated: CASSEGADLYEQYF.

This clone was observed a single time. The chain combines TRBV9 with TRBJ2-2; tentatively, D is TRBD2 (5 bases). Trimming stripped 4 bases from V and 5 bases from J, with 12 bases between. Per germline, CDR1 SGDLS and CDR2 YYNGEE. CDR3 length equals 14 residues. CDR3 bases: TGTGCCAGCAGCATTATTCCGGGGACCGGGGAGCTGTTTTTT. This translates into CASSIIPGTGELFF.

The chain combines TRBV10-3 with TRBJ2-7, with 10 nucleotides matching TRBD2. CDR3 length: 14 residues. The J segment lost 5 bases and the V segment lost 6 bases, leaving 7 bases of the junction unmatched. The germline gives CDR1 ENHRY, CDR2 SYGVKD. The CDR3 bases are TGTGCCATCAGAAATACAGGGACTAGCGACGAGCAGTACTTC. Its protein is CAIRNTGTSDEQYF.

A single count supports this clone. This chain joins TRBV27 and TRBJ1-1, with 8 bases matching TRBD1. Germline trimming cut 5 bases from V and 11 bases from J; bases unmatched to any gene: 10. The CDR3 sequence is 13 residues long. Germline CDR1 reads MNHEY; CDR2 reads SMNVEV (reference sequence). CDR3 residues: CASSQSGQGKAFF. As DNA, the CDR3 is TGTGCCAGCAGTCAATCCGGACAGGGAAAGGCTTTCTTT.

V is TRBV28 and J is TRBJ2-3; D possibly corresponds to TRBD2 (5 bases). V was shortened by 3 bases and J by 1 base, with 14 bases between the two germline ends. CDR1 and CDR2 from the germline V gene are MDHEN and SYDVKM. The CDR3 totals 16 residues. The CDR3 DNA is TGTGCCAGCAGTTTTGGGAGTGGACGGGGCACAGATACGCAGTATTTT. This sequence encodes CASSFGSGRGTDTQYF.

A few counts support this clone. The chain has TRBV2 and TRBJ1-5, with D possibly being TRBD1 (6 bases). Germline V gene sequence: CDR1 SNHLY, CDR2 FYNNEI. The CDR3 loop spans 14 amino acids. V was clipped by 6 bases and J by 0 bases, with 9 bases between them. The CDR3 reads CASSPGASNQPQHF. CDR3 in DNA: TGTGCCAGCAGCCCGGGGGCTAGCAATCAGCCCCAGCATTTT.

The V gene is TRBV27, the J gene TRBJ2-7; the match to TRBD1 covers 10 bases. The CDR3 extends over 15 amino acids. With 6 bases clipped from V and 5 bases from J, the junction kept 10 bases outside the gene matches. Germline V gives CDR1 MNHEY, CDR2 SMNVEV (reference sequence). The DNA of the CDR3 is TGTGCCAGCAGATTGCCGGGGACAGGGGACCACGAGCAGTACTTC. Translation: CASRLPGTGDHEQYF.

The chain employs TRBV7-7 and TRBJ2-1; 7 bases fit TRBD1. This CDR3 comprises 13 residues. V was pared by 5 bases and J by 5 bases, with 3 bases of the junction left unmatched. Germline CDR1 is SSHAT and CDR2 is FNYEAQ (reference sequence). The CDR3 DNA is TGTGCCAGCAGCCCCGACAGGGACAATGAGCAGTTCTTC. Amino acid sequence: CASSPDRDNEQFF.

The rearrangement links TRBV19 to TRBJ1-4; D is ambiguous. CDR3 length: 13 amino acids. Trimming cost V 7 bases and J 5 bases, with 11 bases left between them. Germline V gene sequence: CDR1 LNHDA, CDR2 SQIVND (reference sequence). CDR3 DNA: TGTGCCAGTAATTTGGGAGGGAATGAAAAACTGTTTTTT. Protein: CASNLGGNEKLFF.

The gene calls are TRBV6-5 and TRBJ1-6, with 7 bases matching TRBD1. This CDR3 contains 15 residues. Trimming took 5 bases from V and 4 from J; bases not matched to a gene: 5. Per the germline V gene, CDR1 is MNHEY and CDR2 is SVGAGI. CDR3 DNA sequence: TGTGCCAGCAGTCCCCCAGGGGGTTATAATTCACCCCTCCACTTT. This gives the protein CASSPPGGYNSPLHF.

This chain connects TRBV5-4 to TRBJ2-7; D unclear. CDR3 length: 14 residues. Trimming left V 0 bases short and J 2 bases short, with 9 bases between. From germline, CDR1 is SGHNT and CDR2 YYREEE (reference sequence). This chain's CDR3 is CASSLGRRTYEQYF. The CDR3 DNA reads TGTGCCAGCAGCTTGGGGCGACGAACCTACGAGCAGTACTTC.